Each of the 30 T cell receptor beta chains below was sequenced from the same sample in a study of cytomegalovirus exposure and HLA in healthy donors. The PCR was carried out with 60 Vbeta primers and 13 Jbeta primers. Sequencing was performed with immunoSEQ multiplex PCR; in TCRdb, only in-frame clones are kept and a portion is missing. The sample's table shows about 200,000 clones. The sequencing sample was made of PBMCs. The receptor source for this set is a girl aged 2-10 years in good health and CMV-seropositive.

The chain combines TRBV6-6 with TRBJ1-1; weak D call: TRBD1 (5 bases). The CDR3 is 13 residues long. Germline CDR1 reads MNHNY; CDR2 reads SVGAGI (reference sequence). Trimming left V 2 bases short and J 3 bases short, with 7 bases between. CDR3 DNA sequence: TGTGCCAGCAGTTACGGGGGGGACACTGAAGCTTTCTTT. Translated: CASSYGGDTEAFF.

The chain employs TRBV25-1 and TRBJ1-1; possibly TRBD1 for D (6 bases). The CDR3 consists of 12 residues. Germline assignment: CDR1 MGHDK and CDR2 SYGVNS. V gave up 4 bases and J gave up 11 bases, with 14 bases separating them. The CDR3 is CASSVNREGAFF. CDR3 DNA: TGTGCCAGCAGTGTAAACAGGGAGGGGGCTTTCTTT.

The chain recombines TRBV5-5 with TRBJ2-7, with D perhaps TRBD1 (6 bases). Deletions cut 4 bases from V and 2 bases from J, with 13 bases between. The CDR3 covers 14 residues. The germline gives CDR1 SGHKS, CDR2 YYEKEE (reference sequence). DNA of the CDR3: TGTGCCAGCAGCCCGGGACATGCACCCTACGAGCAGTACTTC. Translation: CASSPGHAPYEQYF.

The rearrangement joins TRBV19 to TRBJ2-2; D is possibly TRBD2 (7 bases). In germline, CDR1 is LNHDA, CDR2 SQIVND (reference sequence). The CDR3 runs to 17 residues. V lost 9 bases and J lost 1, with 21 bases in between. This CDR3 is CASENGGGSENTGELFF. Here the CDR3 DNA reads TGTGCCAGCGAGAATGGCGGGGGCAGCGAGAACACCGGGGAGCTGTTTTTT.

To note about this clone: Other DNA sequences in the sample encode the same CDR3. This chain uses TRBV7-9 with TRBJ2-2; no firm D call. The CDR3 sequence is 17 residues long. Germline-derived CDR1 and CDR2 are SEHNR and FQNEAQ (reference sequence). The V and J ends lost 4 bases and 0 bases respectively, with 15 bases between them. CDR3 in DNA: TGTGCCAGCAGCTCAACCATGGCGGCCGCGAACACCGGGGAGCTGTTTTTT. Protein sequence: CASSSTMAAANTGELFF.

The rearrangement links TRBV9 to TRBJ2-7; 9 bases line up with TRBD2. With V trimmed by 4 bases and J by 6 bases, 11 bases remained unmatched. CDR3 length equals 15 residues. Germline CDR1 and CDR2: SGDLS and YYNGEE. The CDR3 reads CASSQGLAHFGEQYF. CDR3 nucleotide sequence: TGTGCCAGCAGCCAGGGACTAGCTCATTTCGGCGAGCAGTACTTC. Drawing the rest from reference TRBV9 and TRBJ2-7, the complete variable domain is DSGVTQTPKHLITATGQRVTLRCSPRSGDLSVYWYQQSLDQGLQFLIQYYNGEERAKGNILERFSAQQFPDLHSELNLSSLELGDSALYFCASSQGLAHFGEQYFGPGTRLTVT.

This sequence joins TRBV27 and TRBJ2-3; 7 bases match TRBD2. Per germline, CDR1 MNHEY and CDR2 SMNVEV (reference sequence). The junction had 5 bases not matched to a gene; V was cut back by 5 bases and J by 3 bases. The length of the CDR3 is 14 residues. This CDR3 reads CASSPSGITDTQYF. DNA of the CDR3: TGTGCCAGCAGTCCGAGCGGGATAACAGATACGCAGTATTTT.

The chain joins TRBV6-4 to TRBJ1-5; 7 positions agree with TRBD1. The CDR3 consists of 18 residues. With V trimmed by 6 bases and J by 2 bases, 16 bases remained unmatched. Germline CDR1 is MRHNA and CDR2 is SNTAGT. The CDR3 loop is CASRTGTDISGGNQPQHF. CDR3 DNA: TGTGCCAGCAGGACCGGGACAGATATTTCGGGGGGCAATCAGCCCCAGCATTTT.

The chain combines TRBV28 with TRBJ2-1, with 10 bases that match TRBD2. The J segment lost 3 bases and the V segment lost 5 bases, leaving 10 bases of the junction unmatched. The germline gives CDR1 MDHEN, CDR2 SYDVKM. The length of the CDR3 is 17 residues. CDR3 sequence (DNA): TGTGCCAGCAGTCCTAACCTTAGCGGGAGGTTCTACAATGAGCAGTTCTTC. Its protein product is CASSPNLSGRFYNEQFF.

The rearrangement uses TRBV28 and TRBJ2-2, with TRBD1 identical over 7 bases. This CDR3 contains 16 residues. The ends lost 8 bases at V and 2 bases at J; junction bases unmatched: 11. Germline V gene lookup returns CDR1 MDHEN and CDR2 SYDVKM. The CDR3 here is CASRVAGTANTGELFF. The CDR3 DNA is TGTGCCAGCCGAGTGGCCGGGACAGCAAACACCGGGGAGCTGTTTTTT.

The chain uses TRBV28 and TRBJ1-2, with TRBD1 as a possible D gene (5 bases). V was cut by 3 bases and J by 5 bases, with 16 bases left in between. The germline gives CDR1 MDHEN, CDR2 SYDVKM. This CDR3 comprises 15 residues. For the CDR3, the DNA is TGTGCCAGCAGTTTGGGGGGGAGATTCGTTTATGGCTACACCTTC. As protein: CASSLGGRFVYGYTF.

J is TRBJ2-1 and V is TRBV4-1; D is uncertain. The CDR3 runs 12 residues. Germline V gives CDR1 MGHRA, CDR2 YSYEKL. The ends were cut back, 1 base at V and 9 bases at J, with 7 bases in the middle. CDR3 amino acids: CASSQVGGEQFF. Here the CDR3 DNA reads TGCGCCAGCAGCCAAGTTGGCGGTGAGCAGTTCTTC.

V is TRBV5-3 and J is TRBJ2-5; TRBD2 matches 14 bases. TRBV5-3 is known as an ORF, though its function is uncertain. The CDR3 totals 21 residues. Losses at the gene ends were 2 bases for V and 2 bases for J; bases not matched to a gene: 17. CDR3 amino acids: CARSFPHPRGLAGEGQETQYF. CDR3 nucleotide sequence: TGTGCCAGAAGCTTCCCCCATCCTAGGGGACTAGCGGGAGAGGGGCAAGAGACCCAGTACTTC.

The J gene is TRBJ2-5, the V gene TRBV9; D call uncertain. Germline-derived CDR1 and CDR2 are SGDLS and YYNGEE. Between the trimmed V and J ends, which lost 0 bases and 3 bases, there was a span of 12 bases. This CDR3 is 15 amino acids long. CDR3 nucleotide sequence: TGTGCCAGCAGCGTAGTGGCACACCCAAAAGAGACCCAGTACTTC. This sequence encodes CASSVVAHPKETQYF.

V is TRBV11-2 and J is TRBJ2-5, with a weak D call TRBD1 (6 bases). The CDR3 consists of 15 residues. Germline assignment: CDR1 SGHAT and CDR2 FQNNGV. Trimming cost V 4 bases and J 4 bases, with 16 bases left between them. CDR3 residues: CASSYQTGSLETQYF. The CDR3 DNA reads as TGTGCCAGCAGCTACCAGACAGGATCCTTAGAGACCCAGTACTTC. Together with reference TRBV11-2 and TRBJ2-5, the CDR3 gives the full variable domain: EAGVAQSPRYKIIEKRQSVAFWCNPISGHATLYWYQQILGQGPKLLIQFQNNGVVDDSQLPKDRFSAERLKGVDSTLKIQPAKLEDSAVYLCASSYQTGSLETQYFGPGTRLLVL.

The chain recombines TRBV7-2 with TRBJ2-5, with a tentative D call TRBD2 (6 bases). The CDR3 length is 13 residues. V lost 2 bases, J lost 5 bases, and 9 bases lay in between. CDR1 is SGHTA and CDR2 is FQGNSA in the germline V gene. In DNA form, the CDR3 reads TGTGCCAGCAGCTTAACGGGAGTGGAGACCCAGTACTTC. This sequence encodes CASSLTGVETQYF.

The rearrangement joins TRBV28 to TRBJ2-7; the match to TRBD1 covers 7 bases. Trimming cost V 5 bases and J 2 bases; bases outside gene matches: 12. The germline V gene encodes CDR1 MDHEN and CDR2 SYDVKM. The length of the CDR3 is 16 residues. CDR3: CASSLNLGTATYEQYF. The CDR3 nucleotides are TGTGCCAGCAGTCTAAACCTCGGGACAGCCACCTACGAGCAGTACTTC. Full variable domain (outside the CDR3, taken from reference TRBV28 and TRBJ2-7): DVKVTQSSRYLVKRTGEKVFLECVQDMDHENMFWYRQDPGLGLRLIYFSYDVKMKEKGDIPEGYSVSREKKERFSLILESASTNQTSMYLCASSLNLGTATYEQYFGPGTRLTVT.

V usage is TRBV27 and J usage is TRBJ2-1; 11 positions match TRBD2. Germline CDR1 reads MNHEY; CDR2 reads SMNVEV (reference sequence). The V and J ends lost 5 bases and 6 bases, in that order; junction bases with no gene match: 6. This CDR3 contains 15 residues. Written as DNA, the CDR3 is TGTGCCAGCAGTAAATTTAGCGGGAGGGCCAATGAGCAGTTCTTC. Translating gives CASSKFSGRANEQFF.

CDR3 in amino acids: CASSGQGAGETQYF. DNA for the CDR3: TGTGCCAGCAGCGGACAGGGGGCTGGAGAGACCCAGTACTTC. V usage is TRBV7-9 and J usage is TRBJ2-5; TRBD1 aligns across 11 bases. Per germline, CDR1 SEHNR and CDR2 FQNEAQ (reference sequence). The V and J ends lost 5 bases and 4 bases, in that order; junction bases with no gene match: 3. The CDR3 has 14 residues.

The rearrangement links TRBV7-8 to TRBJ2-3; perhaps TRBD2 as D (5 bases). Germline V lookup: CDR1 SGHVS, CDR2 FQNEAQ. The ends were cut back, 1 base at V and 2 bases at J, with 7 bases in the middle. The CDR3 consists of 14 residues. CDR3 sequence (DNA): TGTGCCAGCAGCTTAGGGGAGATCACAGATACGCAGTATTTT. This sequence encodes CASSLGEITDTQYF.

The CDR3 bases are TGTGCCAGCAGTTTACAGGGTTCCACTGAAGCTTTCTTT. Translating it yields CASSLQGSTEAFF. The J gene is TRBJ1-1, the V gene TRBV27; D is possibly TRBD1 (5 bases). The CDR3 sequence is 13 residues long. V lost 2 bases and J lost 4, with 8 bases in between. Per germline, CDR1 MNHEY and CDR2 SMNVEV (reference sequence).

This sequence joins TRBV27 and TRBJ1-2, with 9 bases lining up with TRBD1. This CDR3 region has 13 residues. CDR1 is MNHEY and CDR2 is SMNVEV in the germline V gene (reference sequence). Unmatched junction bases numbered 0, after V lost 4 bases and J lost 3 bases. The CDR3 spells CASSWTGDYGYTF. CDR3 nucleotide sequence: TGTGCCAGCAGTTGGACAGGGGACTATGGCTACACCTTC.

This chain uses TRBV5-1 with TRBJ2-1; TRBD2 aligns across 10 bases. This CDR3 has 15 amino acids. Germline CDR1 and CDR2: SGHRS and YFSETQ. The V and J ends lost 0 bases and 9 bases, in that order; junction bases with no gene match: 6. In DNA, the CDR3 is TGCGCCAGCAGCTTGGCAGCGGGAGGGCCGCCTGAGCAGTTCTTC. Amino acids: CASSLAAGGPPEQFF.

The gene calls are TRBV6-5 and TRBJ1-1; TRBD1 matches 7 bases. This CDR3 spans 15 amino acids. Germline V gene lookup returns CDR1 MNHEY and CDR2 SVGAGI. V shed 0 bases, J shed 3 bases, and the junction held 4 bases outside the gene matches. The CDR3 bases are TGTGCCAGCAGTTACTCCGGGACAGTGGACACTGAAGCTTTCTTT. This codes for CASSYSGTVDTEAFF.

The chain joins TRBV7-2 to TRBJ2-7, with TRBD2 identical over 12 bases. With V trimmed by 3 bases and J by 1 base, 7 bases remained unmatched. Germline values: CDR1 SGHTA, CDR2 FQGNSA. The CDR3 totals 17 residues. This CDR3 is CASSFHVTSGGSYEQYF. For the CDR3, the DNA is TGTGCCAGCAGCTTTCACGTGACTAGCGGGGGTTCCTACGAGCAGTACTTC.

The chain joins TRBV19 to TRBJ2-5; the D gene is possibly TRBD2 (6 bases). Looked up from germline, CDR1 is LNHDA and CDR2 is SQIVND (reference sequence). This CDR3 has 14 amino acids. Trimming shortened V by 4 bases and J by 7 bases, and 16 bases separated the two germline ends. The CDR3 reads CASSTRDGKRTQYF. As DNA, the CDR3 is TGTGCCAGTAGTACGCGGGACGGCAAGAGGACCCAGTACTTC.

V gene TRBV7-2 combines with J gene TRBJ1-2; D is undetermined. The V gene lost 4 bases and the J gene lost 6 bases, with 12 bases spanning the gap. This CDR3 is built from 13 residues. CDR1 SGHTA and CDR2 FQGNSA come from the germline V gene. The CDR3 here is CASSYTPVNGYTF. For the CDR3, the DNA is TGTGCCAGCAGCTACACCCCAGTAAATGGCTACACCTTC.

The V and J genes are TRBV30 and TRBJ2-3; 7 bases align to TRBD2. This CDR3 region has 16 residues. Germline values: CDR1 GTSNPN, CDR2 SVGIG (reference sequence). The J segment lost 3 bases and the V segment lost 1 base, leaving 10 bases of the junction unmatched. CDR3 sequence (DNA): TGTGCCTGGAGTGATCCCGGAGCGGGGTGGACAGATACGCAGTATTTT. Translation gives CAWSDPGAGWTDTQYF.

The chain is built from TRBV7-2 and TRBJ2-3; D unclear. Per germline, CDR1 SGHTA and CDR2 FQGNSA. Deletions cut 5 bases from V and 8 bases from J, with 11 bases between. The CDR3 contains 12 residues. DNA of the CDR3: TGTGCCAGCAGCCCACTCTGGAGTACGCAGTATTTT. Translation gives CASSPLWSTQYF.

The J gene is TRBJ2-1, the V gene TRBV19, with TRBD2 identical over 9 bases. CDR3 length equals 16 residues. Germline assignment: CDR1 LNHDA and CDR2 SQIVND (reference sequence). V was clipped by 5 bases and J by 3 bases; unmatched bases: 8. CDR3 sequence: CASSARAGGFYNEQFF. The CDR3 DNA follows: TGTGCCAGTAGTGCCCGAGCGGGAGGTTTCTACAATGAGCAGTTCTTC.